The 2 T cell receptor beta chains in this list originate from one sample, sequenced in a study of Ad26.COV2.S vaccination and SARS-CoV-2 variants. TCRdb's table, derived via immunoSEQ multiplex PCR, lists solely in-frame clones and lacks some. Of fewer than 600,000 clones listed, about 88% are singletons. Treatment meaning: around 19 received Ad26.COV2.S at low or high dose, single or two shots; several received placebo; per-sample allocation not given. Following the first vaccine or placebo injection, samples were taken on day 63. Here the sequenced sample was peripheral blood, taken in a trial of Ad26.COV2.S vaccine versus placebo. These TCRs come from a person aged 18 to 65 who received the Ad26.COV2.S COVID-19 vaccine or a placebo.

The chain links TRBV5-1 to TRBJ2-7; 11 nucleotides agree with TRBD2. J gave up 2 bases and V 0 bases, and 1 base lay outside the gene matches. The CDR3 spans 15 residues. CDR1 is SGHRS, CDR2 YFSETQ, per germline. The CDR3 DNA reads TGCGCCAGCAGCTTGGCGGGACTAGCGGCCTACGAGCAGTACTTC. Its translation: CASSLAGLAAYEQYF.

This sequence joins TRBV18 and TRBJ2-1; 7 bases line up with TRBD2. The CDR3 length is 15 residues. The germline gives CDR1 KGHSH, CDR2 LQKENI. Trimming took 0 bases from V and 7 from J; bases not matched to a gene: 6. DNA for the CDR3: TGTGCCAGCTCACCACCGGGCTCGGGAGGAAATGAGCAGTTCTTC. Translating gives CASSPPGSGGNEQFF.